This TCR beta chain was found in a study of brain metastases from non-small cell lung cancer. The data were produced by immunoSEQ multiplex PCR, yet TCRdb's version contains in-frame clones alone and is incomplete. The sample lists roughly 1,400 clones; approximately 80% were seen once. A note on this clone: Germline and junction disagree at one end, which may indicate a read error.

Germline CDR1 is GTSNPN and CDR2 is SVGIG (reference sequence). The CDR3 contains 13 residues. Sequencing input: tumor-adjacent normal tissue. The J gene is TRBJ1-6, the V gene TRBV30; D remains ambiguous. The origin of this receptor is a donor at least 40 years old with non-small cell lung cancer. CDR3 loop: CAWSGGDNSPFHF. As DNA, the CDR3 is TGTGCCTGGAGTGGCGGGGATAATTCACCCTTCCACTTT. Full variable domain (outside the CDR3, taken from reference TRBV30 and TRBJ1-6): SQTIHQWPATLVQPVGSPLSLECTVEGTSNPNLYWYRQAAGRGLQLLFYSVGIGQISSEVPQNLSASRPQDRQFILSSKKLLLSDSGFYLCAWSGGDNSPFHFGNGTRLTVT.